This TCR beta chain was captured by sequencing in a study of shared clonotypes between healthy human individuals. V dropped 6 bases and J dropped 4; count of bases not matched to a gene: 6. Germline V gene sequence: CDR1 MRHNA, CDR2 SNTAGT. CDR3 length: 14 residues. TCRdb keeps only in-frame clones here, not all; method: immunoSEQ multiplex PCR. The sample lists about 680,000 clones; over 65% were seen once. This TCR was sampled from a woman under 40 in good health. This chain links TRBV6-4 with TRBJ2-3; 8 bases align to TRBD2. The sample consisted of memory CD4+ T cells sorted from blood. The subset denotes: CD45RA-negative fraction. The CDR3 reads CASRELAVADTQYF. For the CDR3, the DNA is TGTGCCAGCAGGGAACTAGCGGTCGCAGATACGCAGTATTTT.